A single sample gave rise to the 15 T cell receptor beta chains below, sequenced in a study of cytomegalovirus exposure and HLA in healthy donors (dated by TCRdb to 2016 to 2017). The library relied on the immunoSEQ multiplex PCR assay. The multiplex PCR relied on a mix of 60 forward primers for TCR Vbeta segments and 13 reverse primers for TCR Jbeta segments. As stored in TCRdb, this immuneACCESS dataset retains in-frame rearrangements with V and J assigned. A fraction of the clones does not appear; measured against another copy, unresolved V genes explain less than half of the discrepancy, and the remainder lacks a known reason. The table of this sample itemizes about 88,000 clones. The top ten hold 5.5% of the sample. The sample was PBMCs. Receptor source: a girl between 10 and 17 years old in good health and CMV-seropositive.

In DNA form, the CDR3 reads TGTGCCAGCAGCTTGGTCAGATCGGCAGACATGAACACTGAAGCTTTCTTT. It yields the protein CASSLVRSADMNTEAFF. The chain links TRBV5-4 to TRBJ1-1, with unresolved D. V shed 0 bases and J shed 0 bases, with 15 bases lying between them. Germline V gene lookup returns CDR1 SGHNT and CDR2 YYREEE (reference sequence). The CDR3 consists of 17 residues. The entire variable domain, with the rest obtained from reference TRBV5-4 and TRBJ1-1, is as follows: ETGVTQSPTHLIKTRGQQVTLRCSSQSGHNTVSWYQQALGQGPQFIFQYYREEENGRGNFPPRFSGLQFPNYSSELNVNALELDDSALYLCASSLVRSADMNTEAFFGQGTRLTVV.

CDR3 DNA: TGCGCCAGCAGCCAAGATAGTCAACGGGATAATTCACCCCTCCACTTT. Its protein is CASSQDSQRDNSPLHF. The chain carries TRBV4-1 and TRBJ1-6; D is undetermined. This CDR3 region has 16 residues. Per germline, CDR1 MGHRA and CDR2 YSYEKL. V lost 0 bases to trimming and J lost 5 bases, with 11 bases between them.

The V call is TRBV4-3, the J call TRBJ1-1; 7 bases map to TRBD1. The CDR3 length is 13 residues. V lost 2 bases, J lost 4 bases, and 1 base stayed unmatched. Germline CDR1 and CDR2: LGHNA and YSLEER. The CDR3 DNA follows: TGCGCCAGCAGCCAATCAGGGGGCACTGAAGCTTTCTTT. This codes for CASSQSGGTEAFF.

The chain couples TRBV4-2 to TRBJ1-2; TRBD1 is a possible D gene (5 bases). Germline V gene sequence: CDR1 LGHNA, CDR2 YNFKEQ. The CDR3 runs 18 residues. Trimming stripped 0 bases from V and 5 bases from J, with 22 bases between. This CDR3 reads CASSQDEDGGALGYGYTF. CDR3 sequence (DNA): TGTGCCAGCAGCCAAGACGAAGACGGCGGGGCCCTAGGGTATGGCTACACCTTC.

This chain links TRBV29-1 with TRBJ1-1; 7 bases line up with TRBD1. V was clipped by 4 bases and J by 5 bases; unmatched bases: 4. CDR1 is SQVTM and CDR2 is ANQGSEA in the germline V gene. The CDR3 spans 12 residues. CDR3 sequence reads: CSVGDSRTEAFF. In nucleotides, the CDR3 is TGCAGCGTTGGGGACAGCAGAACTGAAGCTTTCTTT.

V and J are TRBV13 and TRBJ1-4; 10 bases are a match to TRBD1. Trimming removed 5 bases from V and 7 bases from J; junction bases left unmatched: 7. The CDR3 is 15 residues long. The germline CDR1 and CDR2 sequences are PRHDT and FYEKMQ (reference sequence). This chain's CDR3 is CASSARQGASEKLFF. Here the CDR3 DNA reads TGTGCCAGCAGCGCAAGACAGGGGGCTAGTGAAAAACTGTTTTTT.

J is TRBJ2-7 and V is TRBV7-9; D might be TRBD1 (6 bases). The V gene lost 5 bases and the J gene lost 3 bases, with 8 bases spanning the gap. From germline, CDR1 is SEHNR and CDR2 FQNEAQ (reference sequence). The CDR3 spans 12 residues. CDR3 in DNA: TGTGCCAGCAGCCGGGACAACTACGAGCAGTACTTC. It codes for CASSRDNYEQYF.

The chain's CDR3 is CASSGLGLVVTDTQYF. The CDR3 DNA sequence: TGTGCCAGCAGTGGATTGGGACTAGTAGTGACAGATACGCAGTATTTT. The chain employs TRBV6-1 and TRBJ2-3; 8 bases are a match to TRBD2. CDR1 is MNHNS and CDR2 is SASEGT in the germline V gene. With V trimmed by 4 bases and J by 3 bases, 9 bases remained unmatched. This CDR3 is 16 amino acids long.

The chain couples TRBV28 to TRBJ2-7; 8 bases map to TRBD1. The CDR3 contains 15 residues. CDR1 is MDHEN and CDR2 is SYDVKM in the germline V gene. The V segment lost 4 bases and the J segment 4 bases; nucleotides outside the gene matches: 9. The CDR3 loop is CASSSRQGLRYEQYV. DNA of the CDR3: TGTGCCAGCAGTTCCCGACAGGGGCTACGATACGAGCAGTACGTC.

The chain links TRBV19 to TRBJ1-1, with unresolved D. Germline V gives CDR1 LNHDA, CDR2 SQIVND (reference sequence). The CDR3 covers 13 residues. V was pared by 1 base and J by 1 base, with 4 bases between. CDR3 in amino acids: CASSIASNTEAFF. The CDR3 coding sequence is TGTGCCAGTAGTATAGCGTCGAACACTGAAGCTTTCTTT.

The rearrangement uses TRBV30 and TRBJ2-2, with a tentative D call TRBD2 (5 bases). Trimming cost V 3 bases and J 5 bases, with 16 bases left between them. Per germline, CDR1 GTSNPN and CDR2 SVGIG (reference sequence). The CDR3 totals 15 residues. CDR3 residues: CAWSMNSRETGELFF. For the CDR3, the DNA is TGTGCCTGGAGCATGAACAGTAGGGAGACCGGGGAGCTGTTTTTT.

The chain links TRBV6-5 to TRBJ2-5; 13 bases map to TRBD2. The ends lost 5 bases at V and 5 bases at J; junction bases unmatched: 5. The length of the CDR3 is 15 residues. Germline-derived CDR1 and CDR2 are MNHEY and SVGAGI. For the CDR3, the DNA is TGTGCCAGCAGTGGACTAGCGGGGGCGAGGGAGACCCAGTACTTC. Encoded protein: CASSGLAGARETQYF.

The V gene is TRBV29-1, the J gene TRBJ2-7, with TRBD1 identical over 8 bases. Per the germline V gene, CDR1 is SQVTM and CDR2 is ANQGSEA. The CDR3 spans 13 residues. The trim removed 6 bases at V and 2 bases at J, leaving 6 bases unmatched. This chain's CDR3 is CSVGTGKAYEQYF. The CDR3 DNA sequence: TGCAGCGTCGGGACAGGTAAAGCCTACGAGCAGTACTTC.

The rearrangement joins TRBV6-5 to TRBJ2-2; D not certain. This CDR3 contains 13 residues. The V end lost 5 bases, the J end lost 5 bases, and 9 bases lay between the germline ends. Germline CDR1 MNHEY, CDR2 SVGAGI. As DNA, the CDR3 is TGTGCCAGCAGTGAAAGCCTAACCGGGGAGCTGTTTTTT. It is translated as CASSESLTGELFF.

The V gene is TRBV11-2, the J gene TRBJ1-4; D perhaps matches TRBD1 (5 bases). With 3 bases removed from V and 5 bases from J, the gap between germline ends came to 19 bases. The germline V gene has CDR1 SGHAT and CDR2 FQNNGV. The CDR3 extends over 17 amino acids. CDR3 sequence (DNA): TGTGCCAGCAGCTTTCTTCCCCGGGGGAGGGAGAATGAAAAACTGTTTTTT. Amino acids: CASSFLPRGRENEKLFF. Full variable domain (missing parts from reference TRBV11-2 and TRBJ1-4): EAGVAQSPRYKIIEKRQSVAFWCNPISGHATLYWYQQILGQGPKLLIQFQNNGVVDDSQLPKDRFSAERLKGVDSTLKIQPAKLEDSAVYLCASSFLPRGRENEKLFFGSGTQLSVL.